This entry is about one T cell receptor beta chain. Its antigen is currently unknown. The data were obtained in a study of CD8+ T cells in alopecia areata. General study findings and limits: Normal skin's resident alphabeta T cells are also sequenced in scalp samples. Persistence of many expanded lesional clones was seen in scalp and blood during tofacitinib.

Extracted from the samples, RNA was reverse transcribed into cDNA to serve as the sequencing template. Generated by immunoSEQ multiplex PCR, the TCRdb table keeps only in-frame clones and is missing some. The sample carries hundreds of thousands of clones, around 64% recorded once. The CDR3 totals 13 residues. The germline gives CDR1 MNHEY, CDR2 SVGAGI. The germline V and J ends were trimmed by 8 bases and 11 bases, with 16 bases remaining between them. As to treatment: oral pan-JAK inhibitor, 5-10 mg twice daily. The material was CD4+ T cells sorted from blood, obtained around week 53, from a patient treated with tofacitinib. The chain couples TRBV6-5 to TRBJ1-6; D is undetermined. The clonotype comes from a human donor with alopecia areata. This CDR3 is CASHKLLGPPLHF. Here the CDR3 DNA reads TGTGCCAGCCATAAGCTTCTAGGGCCACCCCTCCACTTT.